Each of the 25 T cell receptor beta chains below was sequenced from the same sample in a study of T cells after yellow fever vaccination. TCRdb analysed the 5' RACE reads with MiXCR anew, one entry per CDR3 protein. This repertoire shows 450,000 to 550,000 distinct CDR3 sequences, about a fifth found once; its top ten account for 16%. Sequencing was performed on PBMCs, taken roughly 23 days after the first yellow fever vaccination. Receptors originate from a young man who received the YFV17D yellow fever vaccine.

The chain employs TRBV5-1 and TRBJ1-4; 7 bases are a match to TRBD1. The CDR3 extends over 12 amino acids. Germline V gene data show CDR1 as SGHRS and CDR2 as YFSETQ. V trimming: 4 bases; J trimming: 6 bases; junction bases outside the gene matches: 0. The CDR3 DNA is TGCGCCAGCAGCGGACAGGATGAAAAACTGTTTTTT. Its translation is CASSGQDEKLFF.

The sample holds a few counts of this clonotype. V gene TRBV11-2 combines with J gene TRBJ2-5; D possibly matches TRBD1 or TRBD2 (5 bases each). The CDR3 contains 15 residues. V lost 6 bases, J lost 1 base, and 15 bases lay in between. The V gene's germline CDR1 is SGHAT and CDR2 FQNNGV. CDR3 coding DNA: TGTGCCAGCAGACCCCGGGGCCGGCTCCAAGAGACCCAGTACTTC. Its translation is CASRPRGRLQETQYF.

In the case of this clonotype: This clone may be a read error of a much larger clone one base away. This sequence joins TRBV4-3 and TRBJ2-3, with TRBD2 matching 7 bases. The CDR3 runs to 15 residues. The ends lost 0 bases at V and 0 bases at J; junction bases unmatched: 0. Germline loops: CDR1 LGHNA, CDR2 YSLEER. The CDR3 reads CASSQERGSTDTQYF. In DNA, the CDR3 is TGCGCCAGCAGCCAAGAGCGGGGGAGCACAGATACGCAGTATTTT.

This clonotype was observed a few times. The CDR3 region has the DNA TGTGCCAGCAGTTTACAAGCAGGGGTTACAGATACGCAGTATTTT. Protein sequence: CASSLQAGVTDTQYF. The chain uses TRBV25-1 and TRBJ2-3, with a tentative D call TRBD1 (6 bases). CDR1 and CDR2 from the germline V gene are MGHDK and SYGVNS. Trimming pared 5 bases from V and 3 bases from J, leaving 15 bases between. The CDR3 contains 15 residues.

The V and J genes are TRBV9 and TRBJ1-2, with no clear D. The CDR3 length is 12 residues. Trimming shortened V by 2 bases and J by 3 bases, and 5 bases separated the two germline ends. The germline gives CDR1 SGDLS, CDR2 YYNGEE. CDR3 DNA sequence: TGTGCCAGCAGCGTCGGGTACTATGGCTACACCTTC. Protein product: CASSVGYYGYTF. Based on the CDR3 plus reference TRBV9 and TRBJ1-2, the full variable domain is DSGVTQTPKHLITATGQRVTLRCSPRSGDLSVYWYQQSLDQGLQFLIQYYNGEERAKGNILERFSAQQFPDLHSELNLSSLELGDSALYFCASSVGYYGYTFGSGTRLTVV.

This chain uses TRBV11-2 with TRBJ2-1; D unresolved. V gave up 7 bases and J gave up 9 bases, with 22 bases separating them. The germline gives CDR1 SGHAT, CDR2 FQNNGV. This CDR3 has 15 residues. The DNA of the CDR3 is TGTGCCAGCACCACTACAGTGGGCGCAGGCGGTGAGCAGTTCTTC. Residues: CASTTTVGAGGEQFF.

The rearrangement joins TRBV2 to TRBJ2-3; D not resolved. V was cut by 8 bases and J by 6 bases, with 12 bases left in between. There are 12 residues in the CDR3. CDR1 and CDR2 (germline): SNHLY, FYNNEI. The CDR3 loop reads CASEVLGDTQYF. In DNA form, the CDR3 reads TGTGCCAGCGAAGTCCTGGGGGATACGCAGTATTTT.

The sample holds one count of this clonotype. The rearrangement uses TRBV25-1 and TRBJ2-1; possibly TRBD1 or TRBD2 for D (6 bases each). There are 14 residues in the CDR3. Germline values: CDR1 MGHDK, CDR2 SYGVNS. The V end was cut by 8 bases, the J end by 6 bases, with 17 bases between. CDR3 sequence (DNA): TGTGCCAGCGGGGGGCCAGGGGAGATCAATGAGCAGTTCTTC. It is translated as CASGGPGEINEQFF.

This clonotype was counted at least ten times. This sequence joins TRBV10-3 and TRBJ2-2; D not resolved. The CDR3 consists of 16 residues. Trimming shortened V by 5 bases and J by 2 bases, and 15 bases separated the two germline ends. Germline values: CDR1 ENHRY, CDR2 SYGVKD. Here the CDR3 DNA reads TGTGCCATCAGTCGATTAAAGGAGACCAACACCGGGGAGCTGTTTTTT. It translates to CAISRLKETNTGELFF.

This clonotype was seen a few times. The chain carries TRBV14 and TRBJ1-1; D not certain. Trimming stripped 1 base from V and 3 bases from J, with 12 bases between. The CDR3 is 15 amino acids. Germline lookup yields CDR1 SGHDN and CDR2 FVKESK. CDR3 residues: CASSQVGGMDTEAFF. The CDR3 DNA reads as TGTGCCAGCAGCCAAGTTGGCGGGATGGACACTGAAGCTTTCTTT.

This clonotype came up a few times. The genes are TRBV18 and TRBJ2-7; TRBD2 agrees at 8 bases. The CDR3 covers 15 residues. The V gene's germline CDR1 is KGHSH and CDR2 LQKENI. V trimming: 3 bases; J trimming: 0 bases; junction bases outside the gene matches: 4. Here the CDR3 reads CASSPRGGSSYEQYV. The CDR3 nucleotides read TGTGCCAGCTCACCCCGCGGGGGGTCCTCCTACGAGCAGTACGTC.

The chain couples TRBV18 to TRBJ1-5, with 7 bases that match TRBD1. Trimming took 6 bases from V and 5 from J; bases not matched to a gene: 4. The CDR3 contains 13 residues. The germline gives CDR1 KGHSH, CDR2 LQKENI. CDR3 bases: TGTGCCAGCTCCAGGGGGGAAGATCAGCCCCAGCATTTT. As protein: CASSRGEDQPQHF.

The rearrangement uses TRBV27 and TRBJ2-3, with 12 positions matching TRBD2. The V and J ends lost 5 bases and 6 bases, in that order; junction bases with no gene match: 12. The length of the CDR3 is 17 residues. CDR1 and CDR2 (germline): MNHEY, SMNVEV (reference sequence). CDR3 DNA: TGTGCCAGCAGTAGAACTAGCGGGGGGCGTCCACGCGATACGCAGTATTTT. As protein: CASSRTSGGRPRDTQYF.

This clonotype was detected only a few times. The chain carries TRBV20-1 and TRBJ2-7; D uncertain. V was trimmed by 1 base and J by 2 bases, leaving 15 bases between them. Germline loops: CDR1 DFQATT, CDR2 SNEGSKA (reference sequence). The CDR3 runs to 15 residues. The CDR3 loop is CSARGPNLGPYEQYV. The CDR3 nucleotides read TGCAGTGCTAGAGGCCCTAATCTAGGACCCTACGAGCAGTACGTC.

V gene TRBV27 combines with J gene TRBJ2-5; D remains unclear. The CDR3 contains 14 residues. The V gene's germline CDR1 is MNHEY and CDR2 SMNVEV (reference sequence). V lost 3 bases and J lost 5, with 13 bases in between. CDR3 bases: TGTGCCAGCAGTTTCAGGCGTGGCAGGGAGACCCAGTACTTC. It is translated as CASSFRRGRETQYF.

This clonotype has a handful of counts. The J gene is TRBJ2-7, the V gene TRBV7-7; D unresolved. Germline assignment: CDR1 SSHAT and CDR2 FNYEAQ (reference sequence). The CDR3 runs 13 residues. The V end lost 5 bases, the J end lost 0 bases, and 8 bases lay between the germline ends. The CDR3 loop reads CASSPQSSYEQYF. CDR3 DNA sequence: TGTGCCAGCAGCCCTCAGAGCTCCTACGAGCAGTACTTC.

This clonotype was seen a handful of times. This chain links TRBV4-3 with TRBJ2-7; 7 bases align to TRBD1. The CDR3 length is 15 residues. V trimming: 4 bases; J trimming: 2 bases; junction bases outside the gene matches: 8. CDR1 LGHNA and CDR2 YSLEER come from the germline V gene. The CDR3 loop is CASSRTHRGTYEQYF. The DNA of the CDR3 is TGCGCCAGCAGCCGTACCCACAGGGGAACCTACGAGCAGTACTTC.

This clonotype has only one observation. V and J are TRBV15 and TRBJ1-1; 9 bases match TRBD1. The CDR3 spans 17 residues. Losses at the gene ends were 1 base for V and 0 bases for J; bases not matched to a gene: 6. Germline V gives CDR1 LNHNV, CDR2 YYDKDF (reference sequence). CDR3: CATSRGTGGGMNTEAFF. Written as DNA, the CDR3 is TGTGCCACCAGCAGAGGAACAGGGGGCGGAATGAACACTGAAGCTTTCTTT.

This clonotype was seen a few times. The chain has TRBV27 and TRBJ1-1; D is unclear. This CDR3 is 15 amino acids long. Germline values: CDR1 MNHEY, CDR2 SMNVEV (reference sequence). Trimming removed 0 bases at V and 8 bases at J, with 16 bases between. The DNA for the CDR3 is TGTGCCAGCAGTTTATCATCGGACCCCGAGCCAGAAGCTTTCTTT. Residues: CASSLSSDPEPEAFF.

This clonotype was counted only a few times. V usage is TRBV6-2 or TRBV6-3 and J usage is TRBJ2-1; D is perhaps TRBD2 (6 bases). CDR1 and CDR2 from the germline V gene are MNHEY and SVGEGT. V was trimmed by 5 bases and J by 7 bases, leaving 9 bases between them. The CDR3 has 12 amino acids. CDR3 in DNA: TGTGCCAGCAGTAAGACTAGGAATGAGCAGTTCTTC. It yields the protein CASSKTRNEQFF.

The chain employs TRBV7-9 and TRBJ2-1; D is unclear. The CDR3 has 11 amino acids. Germline-derived CDR1 and CDR2 are SEHNR and FQNEAQ (reference sequence). V was trimmed by 3 bases and J by 10 bases, leaving 7 bases between them. CDR3 DNA sequence: TGTGCCAGCAGCTTCCCCAGGGAGCAGTTCTTC. Its protein product is CASSFPREQFF. The variable domain in full, with the rest retrieved from reference TRBV7-9 and TRBJ2-1, is DTGVSQNPRHKITKRGQNVTFRCDPISEHNRLYWYRQTLGQGPEFLTYFQNEAQLEKSRLLSDRFSAERPKGSFSTLEIQRTEQGDSAMYLCASSFPREQFFGPGTRLTVL.

This clonotype was recorded a few times. The gene calls are TRBV5-5 and TRBJ2-3, with 11 bases aligning to TRBD2. CDR3 length equals 16 residues. Per germline, CDR1 SGHKS and CDR2 YYEKEE (reference sequence). The J segment lost 5 bases and the V segment lost 0 bases, leaving 5 bases of the junction unmatched. This chain's CDR3 is CASSLALAGGIDTQYF. DNA of the CDR3: TGTGCCAGCAGCTTGGCCCTAGCGGGGGGAATAGATACGCAGTATTTT.

The V and J genes are TRBV7-9 and TRBJ2-1; 9 bases map to TRBD2. CDR3 length: 15 residues. Germline lookup yields CDR1 SEHNR and CDR2 FQNEAQ (reference sequence). V was clipped by 1 base and J by 7 bases; unmatched bases: 5. CDR3 protein: CASSLVRLAANEQFF. The CDR3 DNA reads TGTGCCAGCAGCTTAGTTCGACTAGCGGCAAATGAGCAGTTCTTC.

The V and J genes are TRBV3-1 and TRBJ1-3; D not certain. V dropped 3 bases and J dropped 6 bases, with 9 bases sitting between them. The germline V gene has CDR1 LGHDT and CDR2 YNNKEL (reference sequence). This CDR3 region has 13 residues. The CDR3 loop reads CASSHPYINTIYF. The CDR3 DNA is TGTGCCAGCAGCCATCCTTACATAAACACCATATATTTT.

At least ten counts were recorded for this clonotype. This chain connects TRBV5-1 to TRBJ2-5, with a tentative D call TRBD1 (7 bases). Germline-derived CDR1 and CDR2 are SGHRS and YFSETQ. The V end lost 0 bases, the J end lost 7 bases, and 19 bases lay between the germline ends. The CDR3 contains 16 residues. This CDR3 reads CASSLGTGQGAGTQYF. As DNA, the CDR3 is TGCGCCAGCAGCTTGGGGACAGGCCAAGGAGCGGGGACCCAGTACTTC.